This TCR beta chain was captured in a study of identical twins' blood T cells. General study points: Abundant TCRbeta CDR3s overlapped more between twins than with unrelated donors.

Germline V gives CDR1 SEHNR, CDR2 FQNEAQ (reference sequence). The CDR3 totals 13 residues. Trimming left V 6 bases short and J 6 bases short, with 14 bases between. TCRdb reprocessed the 5' RACE reads via MiXCR and lists one record per CDR3 protein. The data contain 300,000 to 450,000 distinct CDR3 sequences, about 28% of them seen just once; the ten biggest clones take up more than 5.5%. As for this clonotype: Its antigen is still unknown.

Sequencing input: PBMCs. The chain joins TRBV7-9 to TRBJ1-1; weak D call: TRBD1 (5 bases). The source of this sequence is a woman aged 18-55 years in good health. The CDR3 spells CASSPEGGAEAFF. The CDR3 DNA reads TGTGCCAGCAGTCCCGAGGGAGGGGCTGAAGCTTTCTTT.